The sample holds a few counts of the clone carrying this T cell receptor beta chain. The antigen is not known. UMIs were added to TCR cDNA along with a universal primer site when it was made by 5'RACE template switching. MiXCR was run by TCRdb on the 5' RACE reads, yielding one entry per CDR3 protein. The repertoire includes around 550,000 distinct CDR3 sequences, roughly 19% of them detected once, and about 13% sits in the top ten. The data were taken from a study of T cells after yellow fever vaccination. The CDR3 has 11 amino acids. V dropped 4 bases and J dropped 4 bases, with 8 bases sitting between them. Germline-derived CDR1 and CDR2 are DFQATT and SNEGSKA (reference sequence). Study observations and caveats: Though it reached lower strength, the secondary response hit its peak faster, day 5 versus 15. CD4 and CD8 compartments shared a small share of clonotypes, likely from convergent recombination. Contamination of FACS-sorted repertoires by abundant clonotypes from the bulk population could occur.

This chain connects TRBV20-1 to TRBJ2-7, with D unresolved. Sequenced material: PBMCs, taken 15 days after the yellow fever booster vaccination. The clonotype originates from a man between 25 and 39 years old who received the YFV17D yellow fever vaccine. CDR3 bases: TGCAGTGCTACGAACCGTTACGAGCAGTACTTC. Its protein is CSATNRYEQYF.